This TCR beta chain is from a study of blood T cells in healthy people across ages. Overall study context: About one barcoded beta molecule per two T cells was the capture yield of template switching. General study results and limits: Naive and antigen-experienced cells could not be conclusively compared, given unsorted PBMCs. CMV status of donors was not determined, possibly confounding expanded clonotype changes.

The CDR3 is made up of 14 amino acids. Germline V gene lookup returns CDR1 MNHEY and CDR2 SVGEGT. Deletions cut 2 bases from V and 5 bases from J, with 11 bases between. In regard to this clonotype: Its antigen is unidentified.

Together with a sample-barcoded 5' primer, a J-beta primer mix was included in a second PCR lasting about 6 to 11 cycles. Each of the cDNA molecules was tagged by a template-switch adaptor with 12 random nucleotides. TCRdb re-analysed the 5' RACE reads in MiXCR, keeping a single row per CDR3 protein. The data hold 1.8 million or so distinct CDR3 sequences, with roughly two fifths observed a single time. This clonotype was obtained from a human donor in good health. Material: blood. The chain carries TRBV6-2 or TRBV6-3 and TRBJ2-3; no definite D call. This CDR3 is CASSYGVQGDTQYF. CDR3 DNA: TGTGCCAGCAGTTACGGAGTTCAAGGAGATACGCAGTATTTT.